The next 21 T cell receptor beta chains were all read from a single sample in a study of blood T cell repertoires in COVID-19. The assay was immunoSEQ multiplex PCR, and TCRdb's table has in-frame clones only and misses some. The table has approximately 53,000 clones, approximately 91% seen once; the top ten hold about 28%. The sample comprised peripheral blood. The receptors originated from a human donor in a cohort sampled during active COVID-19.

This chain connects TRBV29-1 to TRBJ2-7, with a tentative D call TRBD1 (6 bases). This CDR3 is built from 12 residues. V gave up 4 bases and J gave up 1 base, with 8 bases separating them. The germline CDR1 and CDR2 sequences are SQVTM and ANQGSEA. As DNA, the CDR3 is TGCAGCGTTGGGGACACATCCTACGAGCAGTACGTC. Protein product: CSVGDTSYEQYV.

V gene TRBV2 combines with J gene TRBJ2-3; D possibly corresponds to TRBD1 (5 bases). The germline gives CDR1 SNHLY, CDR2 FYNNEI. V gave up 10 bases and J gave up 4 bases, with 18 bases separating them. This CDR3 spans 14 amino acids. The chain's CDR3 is CATQGARYADTQYF. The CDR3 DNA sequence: TGTGCCACCCAAGGGGCGCGGTATGCAGATACGCAGTATTTT.

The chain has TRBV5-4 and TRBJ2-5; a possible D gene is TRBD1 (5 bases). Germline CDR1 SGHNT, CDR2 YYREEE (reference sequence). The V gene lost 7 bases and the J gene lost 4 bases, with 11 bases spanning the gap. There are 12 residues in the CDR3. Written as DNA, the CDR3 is TGTGCCAGCTCTACCGACAGAGAGACCCAGTACTTC. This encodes CASSTDRETQYF.

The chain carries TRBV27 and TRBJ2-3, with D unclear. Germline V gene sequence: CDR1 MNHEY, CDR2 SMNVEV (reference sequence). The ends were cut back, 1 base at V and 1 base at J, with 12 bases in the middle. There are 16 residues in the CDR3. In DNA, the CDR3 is TGTGCCAGCAGTTTATTGGGCCAGACCCGCACAGATACGCAGTATTTT. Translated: CASSLLGQTRTDTQYF.

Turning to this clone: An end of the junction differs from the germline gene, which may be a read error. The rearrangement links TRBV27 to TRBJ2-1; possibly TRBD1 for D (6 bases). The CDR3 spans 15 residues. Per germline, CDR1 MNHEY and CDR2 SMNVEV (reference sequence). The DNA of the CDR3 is TGTGCCAGCGGTTTAATGGCCAGGGGTTTCGGTGAGCAGTTCTTC. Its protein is CASGLMARGFGEQFF.

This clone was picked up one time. The CDR3 DNA reads TGCAGCGTTGAGACAGGGAGACTGGAGGGCTACACCTTC. This translates into CSVETGRLEGYTF. J is TRBJ1-2 and V is TRBV29-1; 7 bases line up with TRBD1. CDR3 length: 13 residues. J lost 8 bases, V lost 3 bases, and 9 bases had no gene match. CDR1 is SQVTM, CDR2 ANQGSEA, per germline.

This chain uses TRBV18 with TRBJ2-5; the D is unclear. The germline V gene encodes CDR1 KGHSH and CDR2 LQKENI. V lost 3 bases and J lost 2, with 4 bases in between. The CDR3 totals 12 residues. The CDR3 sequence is CASSPTQETQYF. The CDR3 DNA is TGTGCCAGCTCACCGACACAAGAGACCCAGTACTTC.

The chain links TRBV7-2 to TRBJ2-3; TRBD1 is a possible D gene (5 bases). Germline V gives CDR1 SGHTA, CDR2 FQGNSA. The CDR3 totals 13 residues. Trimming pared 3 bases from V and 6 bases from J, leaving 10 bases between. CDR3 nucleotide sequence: TGTGCCAGCAGCTTGAGCCCAGGGGATACGCAGTATTTT. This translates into CASSLSPGDTQYF.

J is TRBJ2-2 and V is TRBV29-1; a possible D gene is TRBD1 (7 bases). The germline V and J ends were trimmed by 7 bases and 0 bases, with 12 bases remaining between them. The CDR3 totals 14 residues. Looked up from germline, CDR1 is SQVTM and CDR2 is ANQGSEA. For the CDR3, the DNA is TGCAGCGGGCGGGGACAGTCGAACACCGGGGAGCTGTTTTTT. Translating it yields CSGRGQSNTGELFF.

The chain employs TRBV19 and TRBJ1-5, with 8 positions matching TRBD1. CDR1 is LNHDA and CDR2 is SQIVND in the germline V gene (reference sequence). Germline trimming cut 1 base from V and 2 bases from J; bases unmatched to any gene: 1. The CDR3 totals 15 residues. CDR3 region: CASSIGGQGNQPQHF. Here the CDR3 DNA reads TGTGCCAGTAGTATAGGGGGACAGGGCAATCAGCCCCAGCATTTT. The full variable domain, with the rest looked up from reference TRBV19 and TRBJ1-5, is DGGITQSPKYLFRKEGQNVTLSCEQNLNHDAMYWYRQDPGQGLRLIYYSQIVNDFQKGDIAEGYSVSREKKESFPLTVTSAQKNPTAFYLCASSIGGQGNQPQHFGDGTRLSIL.

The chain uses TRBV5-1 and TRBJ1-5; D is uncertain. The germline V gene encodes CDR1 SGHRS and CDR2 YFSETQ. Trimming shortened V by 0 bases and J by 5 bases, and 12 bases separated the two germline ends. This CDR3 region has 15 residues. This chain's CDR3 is CASSLGGRPDQPQHF. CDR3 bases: TGCGCCAGCAGCTTGGGAGGGCGTCCTGATCAGCCCCAGCATTTT.

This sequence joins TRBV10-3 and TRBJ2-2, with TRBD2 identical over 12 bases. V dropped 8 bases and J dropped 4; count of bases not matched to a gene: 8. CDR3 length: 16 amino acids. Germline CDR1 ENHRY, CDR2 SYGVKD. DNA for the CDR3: TGTGCCATCGCCGCTAGCGGGAGGGTAGGCACCGGGGAGCTGTTTTTT. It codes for CAIAASGRVGTGELFF.

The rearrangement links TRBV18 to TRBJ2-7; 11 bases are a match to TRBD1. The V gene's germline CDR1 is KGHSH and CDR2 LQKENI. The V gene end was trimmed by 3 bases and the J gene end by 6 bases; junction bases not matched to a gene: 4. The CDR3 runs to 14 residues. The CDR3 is CASSPGTGGLEQYF. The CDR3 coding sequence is TGTGCCAGCTCACCCGGGACAGGGGGTCTCGAGCAGTACTTC.

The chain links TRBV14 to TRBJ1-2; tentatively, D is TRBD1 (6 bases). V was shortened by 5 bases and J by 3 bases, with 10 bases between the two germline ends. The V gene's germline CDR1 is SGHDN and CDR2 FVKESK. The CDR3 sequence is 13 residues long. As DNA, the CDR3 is TGTGCCAGCAGCTCAGGGGTTTACTATGGCTACACCTTC. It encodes CASSSGVYYGYTF.

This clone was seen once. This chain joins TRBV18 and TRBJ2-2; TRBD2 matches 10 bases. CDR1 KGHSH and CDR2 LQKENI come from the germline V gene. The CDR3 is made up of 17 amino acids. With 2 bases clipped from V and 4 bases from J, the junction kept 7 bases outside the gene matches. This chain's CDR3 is CASSPSSGGIGTGELFF. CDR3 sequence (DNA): TGTGCCAGCTCACCATCTAGCGGGGGAATAGGCACCGGGGAGCTGTTTTTT.

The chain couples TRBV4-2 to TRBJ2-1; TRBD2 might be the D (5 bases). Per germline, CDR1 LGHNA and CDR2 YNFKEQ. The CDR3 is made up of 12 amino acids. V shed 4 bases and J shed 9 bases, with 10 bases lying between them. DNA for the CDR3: TGTGCCAGCAGCCGCCCGGGAACTGAGCAGTTCTTC. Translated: CASSRPGTEQFF.

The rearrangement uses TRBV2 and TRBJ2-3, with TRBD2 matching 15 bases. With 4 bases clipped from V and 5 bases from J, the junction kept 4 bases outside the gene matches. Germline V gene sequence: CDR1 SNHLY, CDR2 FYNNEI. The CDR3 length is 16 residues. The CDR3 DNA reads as TGTGCCAGCAGTGGGACTAGCGGGGGGGCCAGAGATACGCAGTATTTT. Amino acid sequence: CASSGTSGGARDTQYF. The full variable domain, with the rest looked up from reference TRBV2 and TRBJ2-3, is EPEVTQTPSHQVTQMGQEVILRCVPISNHLYFYWYRQILGQKVEFLVSFYNNEISEKSEIFDDQFSVERPDGSNFTLKIRSTKLEDSAMYFCASSGTSGGARDTQYFGPGTRLTVL.

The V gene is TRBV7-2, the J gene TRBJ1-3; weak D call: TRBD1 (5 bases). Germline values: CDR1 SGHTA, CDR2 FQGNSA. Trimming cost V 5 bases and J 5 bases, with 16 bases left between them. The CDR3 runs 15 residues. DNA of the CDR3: TGTGCCAGCAGCCCCGCCCGGGGGTCTCGAAACACCATATATTTT. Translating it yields CASSPARGSRNTIYF.

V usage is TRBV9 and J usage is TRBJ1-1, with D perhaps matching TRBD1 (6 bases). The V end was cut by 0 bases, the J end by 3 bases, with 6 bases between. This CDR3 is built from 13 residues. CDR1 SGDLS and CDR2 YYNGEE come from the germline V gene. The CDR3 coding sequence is TGTGCCAGCAGCGTAGCAGGGGACACTGAAGCTTTCTTT. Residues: CASSVAGDTEAFF.

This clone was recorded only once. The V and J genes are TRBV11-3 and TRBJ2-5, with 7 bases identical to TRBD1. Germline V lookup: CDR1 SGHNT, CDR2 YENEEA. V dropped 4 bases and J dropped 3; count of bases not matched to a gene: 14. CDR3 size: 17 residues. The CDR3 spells CASSYTASTGLKETQYF. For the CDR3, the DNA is TGTGCCAGCAGCTACACTGCGTCGACAGGGCTGAAAGAGACCCAGTACTTC. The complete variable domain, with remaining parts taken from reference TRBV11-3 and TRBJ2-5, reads EAGVVQSPRYKIIEKKQPVAFWCNPISGHNTLYWYLQNLGQGPELLIRYENEEAVDDSQLPKDRFSAERLKGVDSTLKIQPAELGDSAVYLCASSYTASTGLKETQYFGPGTRLLVL.

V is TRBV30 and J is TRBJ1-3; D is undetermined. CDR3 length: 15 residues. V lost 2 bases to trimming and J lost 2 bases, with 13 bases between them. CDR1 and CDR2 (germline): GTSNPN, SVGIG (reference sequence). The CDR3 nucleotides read TGTGCCTGGAGTAAATTTAGAACTACTGGAAACACCATATATTTT. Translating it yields CAWSKFRTTGNTIYF.